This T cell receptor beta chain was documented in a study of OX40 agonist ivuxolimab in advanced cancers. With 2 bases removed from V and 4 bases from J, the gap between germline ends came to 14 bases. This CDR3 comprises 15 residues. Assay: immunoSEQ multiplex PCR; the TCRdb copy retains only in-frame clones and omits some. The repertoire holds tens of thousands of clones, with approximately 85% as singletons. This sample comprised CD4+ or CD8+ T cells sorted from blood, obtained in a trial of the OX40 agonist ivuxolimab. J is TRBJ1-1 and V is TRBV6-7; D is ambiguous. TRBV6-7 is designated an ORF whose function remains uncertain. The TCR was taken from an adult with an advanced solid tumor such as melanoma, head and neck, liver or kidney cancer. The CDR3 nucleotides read TGTGCCAGCAGTTACCCCTATCTAGGTCCCACTGAAGCTTTCTTT. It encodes CASSYPYLGPTEAFF.